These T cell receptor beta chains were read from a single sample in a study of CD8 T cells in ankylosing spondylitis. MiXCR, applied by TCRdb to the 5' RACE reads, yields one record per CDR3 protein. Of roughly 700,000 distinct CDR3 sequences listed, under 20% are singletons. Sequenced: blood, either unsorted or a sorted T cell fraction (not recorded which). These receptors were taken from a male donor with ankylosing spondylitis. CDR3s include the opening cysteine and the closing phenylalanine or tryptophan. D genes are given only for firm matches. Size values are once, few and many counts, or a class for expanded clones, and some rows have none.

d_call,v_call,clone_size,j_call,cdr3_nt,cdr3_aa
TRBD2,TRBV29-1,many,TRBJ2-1,TGCAGCGTCCCGGGACTAGCGGAGCAGTTCTTC,CSVPGLAEQFF
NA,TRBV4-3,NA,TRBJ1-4,TGCGCCAGCAGCCAAGATACCGGAGATGGAGAAAAACTGTTTTTT,CASSQDTGDGEKLFF
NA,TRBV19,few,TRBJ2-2,TGTGCCAGCGCTGACGGGGGTGTGAACACCGGGGAGCTGTTTTTT,CASADGGVNTGELFF
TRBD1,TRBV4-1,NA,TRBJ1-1,TGCGCCAGCAGCCAAGAGGGTTGGATCGACAGGGAGAACACTGAAGCTTTCTTT,CASSQEGWIDRENTEAFF
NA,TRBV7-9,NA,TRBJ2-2,TGTGCCAGCAGCTTAGGAGACCGGGACAATCCCGGGGAGCTGTTTTTT,CASSLGDRDNPGELFF
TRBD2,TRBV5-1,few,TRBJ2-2,TGCGCCAGCAGCTCCCGGGCTAGCGGGAGGACCGGGGAGCTGTTTTTT,CASSSRASGRTGELFF
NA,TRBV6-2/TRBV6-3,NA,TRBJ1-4,TGTGCCAGCGGATCGCGGCGGCTTAATGAAAAACTGTTTTTT,CASGSRRLNEKLFF
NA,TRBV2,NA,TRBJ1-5,TGTGCCAGCAAAAGGGCGCTAAATCAGCCCCAGCATTTT,CASKRALNQPQHF
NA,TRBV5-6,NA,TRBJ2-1,TGTGCCAGCAGCTTTGACCGGACAGTGAAATACAATGAGCAGTTCTTC,CASSFDRTVKYNEQFF
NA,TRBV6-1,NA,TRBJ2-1,TGTGCCAGCAGTCAGGTCCTAGGGGTACGTAATGAGCAGTTCTTC,CASSQVLGVRNEQFF
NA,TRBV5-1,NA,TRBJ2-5,TGCGCCAGCAGCTCCGGTCGGGGGCTGTACCAAGAGACCCAGTACTTC,CASSSGRGLYQETQYF
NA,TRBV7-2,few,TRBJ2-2,TGTGCCAGCAGTCCCGACAGGAGACCGACCGGGGAGCTGTTTTTT,CASSPDRRPTGELFF
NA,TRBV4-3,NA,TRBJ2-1,TGCGCCAGCAGCCAAGATCCAAGTGGACTTTTTGAGCAGTTCTTC,CASSQDPSGLFEQFF
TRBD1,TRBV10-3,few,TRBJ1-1,TGTGCCATCAGTGCGGACAGGGAGGTCACTGAAGCTTTCTTT,CAISADREVTEAFF
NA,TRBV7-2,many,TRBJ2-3,TGTGCCAGCAGCTTAGGCGCGGGGAGGACAGATACGCAGTATTTT,CASSLGAGRTDTQYF
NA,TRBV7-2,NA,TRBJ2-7,TGTGCCAGCAGTCCCCGGGACAAGTACGAGCAGTACTTC,CASSPRDKYEQYF
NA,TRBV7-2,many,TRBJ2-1,TGTGCCAGCAGCCTAAGGGGGGGATACAATGAGCAGTTCTTC,CASSLRGGYNEQFF
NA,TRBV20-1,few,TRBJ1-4,TGCAGTGCTAGATCAATGAGGGGCCCGGGGAAACTGTTTTTT,CSARSMRGPGKLFF
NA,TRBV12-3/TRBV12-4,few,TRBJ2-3,TGTGCCAGCAGTTTAGGGACGGGACTCAGGGCGGCAGATACGCAGTATTTT,CASSLGTGLRAADTQYF
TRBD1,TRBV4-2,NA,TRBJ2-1,TGTGCCAGCAGCCTCTCCGGGCTCAGGGGGACGGGGTCCTACAATGAGCAGTTCTTC,CASSLSGLRGTGSYNEQFF
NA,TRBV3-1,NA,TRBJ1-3,TGTGCCAGCAGCCGTCGGGACCCCTCTGGAAACACCATATATTTT,CASSRRDPSGNTIYF
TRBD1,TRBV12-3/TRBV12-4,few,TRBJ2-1,TGTGCCAGCAGCATAACAGGGGGCGGTGAGCAGTTCTTC,CASSITGGGEQFF
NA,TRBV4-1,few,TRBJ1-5,TGCGCCAGCAGCCTACGGGCCGGACCAAATCAGCCCCAGCATTTT,CASSLRAGPNQPQHF
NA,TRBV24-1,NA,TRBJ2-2,TGTGCCACCAGTGATTTCAGGGGGAACACCGGGGAGCTGTTTTTT,CATSDFRGNTGELFF
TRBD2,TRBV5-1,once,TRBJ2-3,TGCGCCAGCAGCTTTGCTAGCGGGGGGGCCGGCACAGATACGCAGTATTTT,CASSFASGGAGTDTQYF
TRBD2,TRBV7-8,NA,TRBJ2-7,TGTGCCAGCAGCTTTAGCGGGGGACCCTACGAGCAGTACTTC,CASSFSGGPYEQYF
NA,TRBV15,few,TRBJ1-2,TGTGCCACCAGCAGAGATGAGGCAGGGTCAGCTAACTATGGCTACACCTTC,CATSRDEAGSANYGYTF
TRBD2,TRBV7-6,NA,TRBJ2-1,TGTGCCAGCAGCTTAATCGTAGCGGGGGGCGGCGGTGAGCAGTTCTTC,CASSLIVAGGGGEQFF
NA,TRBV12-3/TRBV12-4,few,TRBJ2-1,TGTGCCAGCAGTTTAACTGGGGTCAATGAGCAGTTCTTC,CASSLTGVNEQFF
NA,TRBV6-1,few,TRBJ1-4,TGTGCCAGCAGTGAAGCGCTTTTCCGGTCTAATGAAAAACTGTTTTTT,CASSEALFRSNEKLFF
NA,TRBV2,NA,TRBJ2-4,TGTGCCAGCAGTCCCAATTTGGGGGCTAGCACAATTGACATTCAGTACTTC,CASSPNLGASTIDIQYF
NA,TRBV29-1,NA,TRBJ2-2,TGCAGCGTAATTCTTACGGTGACCGGGGAGCTGTTTTTT,CSVILTVTGELFF
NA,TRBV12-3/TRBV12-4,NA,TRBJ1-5,TGTGCCAGCAGTTCACCGGGGCGCAATCAGCCCCAGCATTTT,CASSSPGRNQPQHF
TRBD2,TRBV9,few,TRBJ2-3,TGTGCCAGCAGCGGACCGGGACTAGCCTCAGATACGCAGTATTTT,CASSGPGLASDTQYF
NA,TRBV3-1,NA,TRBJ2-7,TGTGCCAGCAGCCAAGCTTTTTCGGGGGCGGGCGAGCAGTACTTC,CASSQAFSGAGEQYF
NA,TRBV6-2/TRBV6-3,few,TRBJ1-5,TGTGCCAGCAGCCGAAGAGGGGGAGGCAATCAGCCCCAGCATTTT,CASSRRGGGNQPQHF
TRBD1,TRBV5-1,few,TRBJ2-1,TGCGCCAGCAGCTCTGGGACAGGGAAGTACAATGAGCAGTTCTTC,CASSSGTGKYNEQFF
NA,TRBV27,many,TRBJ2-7,TGTGCCAGCAGTACTAACCGGGACACCTCCTACGAGCAGTACTTC,CASSTNRDTSYEQYF
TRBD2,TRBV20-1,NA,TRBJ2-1,TGCAGCCTACCGGGACTAGACCCCAATGAGCAGTTCTTC,CSLPGLDPNEQFF
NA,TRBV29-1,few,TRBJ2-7,TGCAGCGTACAGGGACCATACGAGCAGTACTTC,CSVQGPYEQYF
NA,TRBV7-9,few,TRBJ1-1,TGTGCCAGCAGCTTCCGGGGGGCGTTCACTGAAGCTTTCTTT,CASSFRGAFTEAFF
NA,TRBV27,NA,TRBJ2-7,TGTGCCAGCAGTCCTTGGGACGGGCTCCACTACGAGCAGTACTTC,CASSPWDGLHYEQYF
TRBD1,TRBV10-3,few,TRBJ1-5,TGTGCCATCAGTGAAGGACAGGGTATCAATCAGCCCCAGCATTTT,CAISEGQGINQPQHF